The 6 T cell receptor beta chains below were found in one sample sequenced in a study of T cells in Graves' hyperthyroidism and ophthalmopathy. Template material for amplifying TCR beta CDR3 regions consisted of RNA transcripts. Carried out on the TCR CDR3, a first-round RT-PCR used the HTBI primer set. TCRdb re-called the multiplex PCR reads with MiXCR, one entry per CDR3 protein. The sample carries approximately 400,000 distinct CDR3 sequences, about 13% recorded once. The sample was blood. These TCRs come from a man aged 25-45 years with Graves' hyperthyroidism that later progressed to Graves' ophthalmopathy.

This clonotype was observed a few times. The DNA of the CDR3 is TGTGCCAGCAGTTTAGAGAGCGCTGGGGAGCTGTTTTTT. Translation gives CASSLESAGELFF. The chain combines TRBV27 with TRBJ2-2; D is unclear. V lost 2 bases and J 8 bases, leaving 9 bases between the germline ends. The CDR3 consists of 13 residues. The germline V gene encodes CDR1 MNHEY and CDR2 SMNVEV (reference sequence).

There are many counts of this clonotype. This sequence joins TRBV7-9 and TRBJ1-2; possibly TRBD1 for D (5 bases). The germline CDR1 and CDR2 sequences are SEHNR and FQNEAQ (reference sequence). Trimming removed 6 bases at V and 3 bases at J, with 20 bases between. This CDR3 is 16 amino acids long. The CDR3 DNA follows: TGTGCCAGCAGTCCGGGACCGCAACGTTTCTACTATGGCTACACCTTC. As protein: CASSPGPQRFYYGYTF.

This clonotype was counted at least ten times. This sequence joins TRBV27 and TRBJ1-1; tentatively, D is TRBD1 (5 bases). The CDR3 loop spans 15 amino acids. Germline V lookup: CDR1 MNHEY, CDR2 SMNVEV (reference sequence). V lost 4 bases to trimming and J lost 1 base, with 13 bases between them. CDR3 residues: CASSSVGGGNTEAFF. CDR3 in DNA: TGTGCCAGCAGTTCTGTCGGGGGGGGGAACACTGAAGCTTTCTTT.

The chain couples TRBV2 to TRBJ1-6; D perhaps matches TRBD1 (5 bases). The CDR3 totals 14 residues. With 4 bases removed from V and 10 bases from J, the gap between germline ends came to 14 bases. Germline CDR1 is SNHLY and CDR2 is FYNNEI. For the CDR3, the DNA is TGTGCCAGCAGTGCCGGGGCGAGCGGGTCACCCCTCCACTTT. This encodes CASSAGASGSPLHF. Supplemented by reference TRBV2 and TRBJ1-6, the full variable domain reads EPEVTQTPSHQVTQMGQEVILRCVPISNHLYFYWYRQILGQKVEFLVSFYNNEISEKSEIFDDQFSVERPDGSNFTLKIRSTKLEDSAMYFCASSAGASGSPLHFGNGTRLTVT.

This clonotype has a count of ten or more. The chain carries TRBV28 and TRBJ2-3; 7 bases agree with TRBD1. J gave up 3 bases and V 4 bases, and 1 base lay outside the gene matches. Germline V gives CDR1 MDHEN, CDR2 SYDVKM. This CDR3 is 13 amino acids long. DNA for the CDR3: TGTGCCAGCAGTTCACAGGGGACAGATACGCAGTATTTT. Translating gives CASSSQGTDTQYF.

This clonotype showed up just a few times. V is TRBV5-1 and J is TRBJ1-4, with D maybe TRBD1 (6 bases). V lost 4 bases to trimming and J lost 8 bases, with 27 bases between them. Germline V gene data show CDR1 as SGHRS and CDR2 as YFSETQ. The CDR3 runs 18 residues. Here the CDR3 reads CASSPGRLTGSYGEKLFF. The CDR3 nucleotides are TGCGCCAGCAGCCCAGGACGACTTACAGGGTCTTACGGGGAAAAACTGTTTTTT.